One sample yielded the 22 T cell receptor beta chains listed below, sequenced in a study of graft-versus-host responses after intestinal transplantation. Repertoires were generated with immunoSEQ multiplex PCR, while TCRdb's copy carries only in-frame clones and drops some. The repertoire consists of around 110,000 clones, with roughly nine tenths occurring once and the leading ten covering about 0.18%. For these receptors, no antigen is known. Here the sequenced sample was unstimulated CD4+ T cells sorted from spleen or lymph node cells, taken before intestinal transplant. The source is a human donor who received an intestinal transplant.

V and J are TRBV19 and TRBJ2-7; D possibly corresponds to TRBD1 (6 bases). Trimming took 10 bases from V and 6 from J, leaving 19 bases between them. The CDR3 covers 13 residues. CDR1 is LNHDA and CDR2 is SQIVND in the germline V gene (reference sequence). The CDR3 DNA reads TGTGCCACCTCTACAGGGATTAGACTCGAGCAGTACTTC. Its protein is CATSTGIRLEQYF.

The genes are TRBV10-3 and TRBJ1-2, with 7 nucleotides matching TRBD1. From germline, CDR1 is ENHRY and CDR2 SYGVKD. The length of the CDR3 is 13 residues. The ends lost 7 bases at V and 6 bases at J; junction bases unmatched: 8. This CDR3 reads CAITQQGWHGYTF. The CDR3 DNA sequence: TGTGCCATCACCCAACAGGGGTGGCATGGCTACACCTTC.

V and J are TRBV29-1 and TRBJ2-3, with TRBD2 identical over 7 bases. The CDR3 runs 13 residues. Germline lookup yields CDR1 SQVTM and CDR2 ANQGSEA. Trimming cost V 6 bases and J 2 bases; bases outside gene matches: 5. The CDR3 DNA reads TGCAGCGTCGAGCGGGGATACACAGATACGCAGTATTTT. Translation: CSVERGYTDTQYF.

The chain joins TRBV30 to TRBJ1-6; 7 bases map to TRBD1. CDR3 length: 15 amino acids. Unmatched junction bases numbered 5, after V lost 2 bases and J lost 4 bases. The germline gives CDR1 GTSNPN, CDR2 SVGIG (reference sequence). CDR3 nucleotides: TGTGCCTGGAGTCAGGTGGGACAGTATAATTCACCCCTCCACTTT. Protein: CAWSQVGQYNSPLHF.

In its sample, this clone was seen once. The CDR3 nucleotides read TGCGCCAGCAGCGTAGCGGGGGCTGGCACAGATACGCAGTATTTT. It is translated as CASSVAGAGTDTQYF. The gene calls are TRBV5-1 and TRBJ2-3; 9 bases are shared with TRBD2. The CDR3 is made up of 15 amino acids. Germline loops: CDR1 SGHRS, CDR2 YFSETQ. The J segment lost 1 base and the V segment lost 4 bases, leaving 4 bases of the junction unmatched.

The chain joins TRBV7-9 to TRBJ2-1, with a tentative D call TRBD2 (5 bases). CDR1 and CDR2 from the germline V gene are SEHNR and FQNEAQ (reference sequence). The germline V and J ends were trimmed by 3 bases and 4 bases, with 10 bases remaining between them. This CDR3 region has 14 residues. CDR3 sequence (DNA): TGTGCCAGCAGCTTCGGACTGCTTTACAATGAGCAGTTCTTC. Protein product: CASSFGLLYNEQFF.

V is TRBV6-5 and J is TRBJ1-5, with 7 bases aligning to TRBD1. V was clipped by 7 bases and J by 1 base; unmatched bases: 7. CDR1 and CDR2 (germline): MNHEY, SVGAGI. The CDR3 runs 15 residues. This CDR3 reads CASKGVRGSNQPQHF. The CDR3 DNA reads as TGTGCCAGCAAGGGCGTCAGGGGGAGCAATCAGCCCCAGCATTTT.

The V call is TRBV6-1, the J call TRBJ2-1; 11 bases fit TRBD2. Germline V lookup: CDR1 MNHNS, CDR2 SASEGT. Unmatched junction bases numbered 10, after V lost 4 bases and J lost 8 bases. This CDR3 spans 16 amino acids. The CDR3 loop is CASSASLAGDPDEQFF. The CDR3 nucleotides read TGTGCCAGCAGTGCCTCACTAGCGGGAGATCCCGATGAGCAGTTCTTC.

This chain's CDR3 is CATSRDPRDTQYF. The CDR3 bases are TGTGCCACCAGCAGAGATCCGAGGGATACGCAGTATTTT. The gene calls are TRBV15 and TRBJ2-3; D is unclear. Germline V gene data show CDR1 as LNHNV and CDR2 as YYDKDF (reference sequence). Between the trimmed V and J ends, which lost 0 bases and 6 bases, there was a span of 7 bases. CDR3 size: 13 residues.

In nucleotides, the CDR3 is TGTGCCTGGAGTCAAGATACGCAGTATTTT. It encodes CAWSQDTQYF. The gene calls are TRBV30 and TRBJ2-3; D remains ambiguous. V was shortened by 2 bases and J by 5 bases, with 2 bases between the two germline ends. Germline-derived CDR1 and CDR2 are GTSNPN and SVGIG (reference sequence). The CDR3 has 10 residues.

The CDR3 DNA follows: TGTGCCAGCAGCGTAGGGGTTAGCGGGAGGTCGGAGACCCAGTACTTC. Encoded protein: CASSVGVSGRSETQYF. V is TRBV9 and J is TRBJ2-5; 10 nucleotides agree with TRBD2. The V and J ends lost 0 bases and 5 bases, in that order; junction bases with no gene match: 7. CDR1 SGDLS and CDR2 YYNGEE come from the germline V gene. There are 16 residues in the CDR3.

The rearrangement links TRBV5-6 to TRBJ1-2; D unresolved. Between the trimmed V and J ends, which lost 4 bases and 8 bases, there was a span of 21 bases. The germline CDR1 and CDR2 sequences are SGHDT and YYEEEE. The CDR3 sequence is 15 residues long. The DNA for the CDR3 is TGTGCCAGCAGCCCCTACAGAGTCTCCGATCGGGGCTACACCTTC. This encodes CASSPYRVSDRGYTF.

This sequence joins TRBV6-1 and TRBJ1-1; no definite D call. Germline V lookup: CDR1 MNHNS, CDR2 SASEGT. Trimming stripped 6 bases from V and 1 base from J, with 6 bases between. This CDR3 contains 12 residues. For the CDR3, the DNA is TGTGCCAGCAGGAGACAGAACACTGAAGCTTTCTTT. Amino acids: CASRRQNTEAFF.

The CDR3 region has the DNA TGCGCCAGCAGCTTAGCGGGGGCCTTTATTGGAGATACGCAGTATTTT. This codes for CASSLAGAFIGDTQYF. The chain combines TRBV5-1 with TRBJ2-3, with TRBD2 matching over 8 bases. Per the germline V gene, CDR1 is SGHRS and CDR2 is YFSETQ. V gave up 2 bases and J gave up 5 bases; unmatched junction bases: 10. The CDR3 is 16 amino acids.

Worth noting for this clone: In the same sample, other DNA sequences code for this CDR3. The chain is built from TRBV5-1 and TRBJ2-3; 8 bases are a match to TRBD1. The junction had 1 base not matched to a gene; V was cut back by 4 bases and J by 3 bases. This CDR3 has 13 amino acids. Per the germline V gene, CDR1 is SGHRS and CDR2 is YFSETQ. The CDR3 nucleotides are TGCGCCAGCAGCGGACAGGGAACAGATACGCAGTATTTT. As protein: CASSGQGTDTQYF.

This clone showed up just a few times. The CDR3 loop is CAISELAYEQYF. The CDR3 DNA sequence: TGTGCCATCAGTGAACTAGCCTACGAGCAGTACTTC. The chain recombines TRBV10-3 with TRBJ2-7; D possibly corresponds to TRBD2 (5 bases). The V gene's germline CDR1 is ENHRY and CDR2 SYGVKD. Trimming removed 3 bases at V and 2 bases at J, with 5 bases between. This CDR3 contains 12 residues.

V is TRBV27 and J is TRBJ2-7; 9 nucleotides line up with TRBD1. The CDR3 spans 17 residues. Unmatched junction bases numbered 10, after V lost 2 bases and J lost 2 bases. CDR1 and CDR2 (germline): MNHEY, SMNVEV (reference sequence). The CDR3 DNA follows: TGTGCCAGCAGTTTAGACGGGGGGACAGGGCGACCCTACGAGCAGTACTTC. Translating it yields CASSLDGGTGRPYEQYF.

This rearrangement joins TRBV9 to TRBJ1-4, with 9 bases matching TRBD1. The CDR3 totals 14 residues. Germline V gene lookup returns CDR1 SGDLS and CDR2 YYNGEE. V lost 4 bases and J lost 7; bases outside the gene matches: 5. The CDR3 region has the DNA TGTGCCAGCAGCCCTCGGACAGGGGCTGAAAAACTGTTTTTT. Its protein product is CASSPRTGAEKLFF.

This chain links TRBV28 with TRBJ2-3; tentatively, D is TRBD2 (5 bases). This CDR3 is 12 amino acids long. The ends were cut back, 3 bases at V and 7 bases at J, with 8 bases in the middle. Per germline, CDR1 MDHEN and CDR2 SYDVKM. The CDR3: CASSFSVNTQYF. The CDR3 bases are TGTGCCAGCAGTTTTAGCGTGAATACGCAGTATTTT.

The chain combines TRBV5-4 with TRBJ2-1; 9 bases are a match to TRBD2. The CDR3 sequence is 18 residues long. Germline CDR1 and CDR2: SGHNT and YYREEE (reference sequence). J was trimmed by 1 base and V by 0 bases; bases with no gene match: 8. CDR3: CASSLGGSGSQSYNEQFF. The DNA of the CDR3 is TGTGCCAGCAGCTTGGGGGGTAGCGGGAGTCAGTCCTACAATGAGCAGTTCTTC.

The chain links TRBV7-9 to TRBJ1-6, with D hard to call. Deletions cut 4 bases from V and 5 bases from J, with 18 bases between. The CDR3 extends over 17 amino acids. The germline gives CDR1 SEHNR, CDR2 FQNEAQ (reference sequence). CDR3: CASSSGPTRDDNSPLHF. The CDR3 DNA follows: TGTGCCAGCAGCTCCGGACCCACGCGGGATGATAATTCACCCCTCCACTTT.

This clone has just a few counts. The gene calls are TRBV27 and TRBJ1-3; no clear D gene. Trimming took off 5 bases at V and 1 base at J, with 9 bases between the two ends. The CDR3 loop spans 14 amino acids. CDR1 is MNHEY and CDR2 is SMNVEV in the germline V gene (reference sequence). The CDR3 DNA reads TGTGCCAGCAGTCGGTCTGGTTCTGGAAACACCATATATTTT. This encodes CASSRSGSGNTIYF.